This TCR beta chain was obtained from a study of blood T cell repertoires in COVID-19. Profiled with immunoSEQ multiplex PCR; TCRdb holds only in-frame clones, not every one. The sample lists roughly 100,000 clones, more than 80% seen once, with around 3.8% in the top ten. The CDR3 spans 14 residues. The V gene's germline CDR1 is SQVTM and CDR2 ANQGSEA. V dropped 4 bases and J dropped 0 bases, with 9 bases sitting between them. Sequencing input: peripheral blood. V and J are TRBV29-1 and TRBJ2-2, with D perhaps matching TRBD1 (6 bases). This sequence originates from a woman in her sixties or seventies with acute or convalescent COVID-19. Written as DNA, the CDR3 is TGCAGCGTTGTAGCAGGGGCGAACACCGGGGAGCTGTTTTTT. Translating it yields CSVVAGANTGELFF.